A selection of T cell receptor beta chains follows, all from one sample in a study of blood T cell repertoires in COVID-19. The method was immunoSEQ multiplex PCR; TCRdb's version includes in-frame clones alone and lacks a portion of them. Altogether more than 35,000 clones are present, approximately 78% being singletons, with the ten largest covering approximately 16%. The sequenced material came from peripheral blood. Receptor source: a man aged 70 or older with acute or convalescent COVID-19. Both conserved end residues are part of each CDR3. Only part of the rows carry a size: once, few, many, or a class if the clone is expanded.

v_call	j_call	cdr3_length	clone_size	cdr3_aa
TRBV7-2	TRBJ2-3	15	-	CASSARTSSTDTQYF
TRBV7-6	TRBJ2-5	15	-	CASSSWASDQETQYF
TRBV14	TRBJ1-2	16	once	CASSQVGDRRGYGYTF
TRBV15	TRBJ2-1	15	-	CATSRDARGGYEQFF
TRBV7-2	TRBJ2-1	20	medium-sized	CASSLAQLGTSGAGYNEQFF
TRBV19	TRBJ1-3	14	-	CASSLRNSGNTIYF
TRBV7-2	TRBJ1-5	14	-	CASSLESGNQPQHF
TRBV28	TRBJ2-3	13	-	CASRLGSTDTQYF
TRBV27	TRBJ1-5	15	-	CASSLEGQSNQPQHF
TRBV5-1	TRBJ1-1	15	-	CASSLSGISNTEAFF
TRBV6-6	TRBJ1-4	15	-	CASSPQGASNEKLFF
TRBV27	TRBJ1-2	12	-	CASSPTGAGYTF
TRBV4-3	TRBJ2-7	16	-	CASSQEGSARAYEQYF
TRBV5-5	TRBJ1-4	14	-	CASRTSDGEEKLFF
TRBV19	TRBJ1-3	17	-	CASSRGRVSSSGNTIYF
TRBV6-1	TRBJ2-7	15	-	CASSERATGGYEQYF
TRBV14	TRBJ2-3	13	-	CASSPRVADTQYF
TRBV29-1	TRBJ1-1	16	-	CSVEDPLGGRGREAFF
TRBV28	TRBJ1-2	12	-	CASSPGTWGYTF
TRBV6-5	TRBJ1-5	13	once	CASRGTAREPQHF
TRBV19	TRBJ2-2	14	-	CASSLDDSTGELFF
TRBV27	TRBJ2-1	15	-	CASRPGTSVYNEQFF
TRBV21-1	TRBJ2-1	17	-	CASSKPNVGRRDNEQFF
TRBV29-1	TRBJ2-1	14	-	CSAGQGDFYNEQFF
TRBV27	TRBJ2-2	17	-	CASRRPGLAGGAGELFF
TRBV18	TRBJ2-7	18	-	CASSPRAAGGIPSYEQYF
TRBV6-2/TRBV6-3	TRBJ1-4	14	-	CASSLRGSGEKLFF